What follows are 18 T cell receptor beta chains derived from one specimen sequenced in a study of OX40 agonist ivuxolimab in advanced cancers. The method was immunoSEQ multiplex PCR; TCRdb's version includes in-frame clones alone and lacks a portion of them. The sample consists of just over 95,000 clones, 90% of them appearing once. The material was CD4+ or CD8+ T cells sorted from blood, obtained in a trial of the OX40 agonist ivuxolimab. The receptors were sampled from an adult with an advanced solid tumor such as melanoma, head and neck, liver or kidney cancer.

The CDR3 nucleotides read TGCGCCAGCAGCCCTGCGGGGGCAGACACCGGGGAGCTGTTTTTT. Protein product: CASSPAGADTGELFF. The chain has TRBV5-1 and TRBJ2-2, with TRBD2 as a possible D gene (7 bases). Germline values: CDR1 SGHRS, CDR2 YFSETQ. V was cut by 4 bases and J by 3 bases, with 13 bases left in between. There are 15 residues in the CDR3. The variable domain in full, with the rest retrieved from reference TRBV5-1 and TRBJ2-2, is KAGVTQTPRYLIKTRGQQVTLSCSPISGHRSVSWYQQTPGQGLQFLFEYFSETQRNKGNFPGRFSGRQFSNSRSEMNVSTLELGDSALYLCASSPAGADTGELFFGEGSRLTVL.

This clone was seen a few times. This sequence joins TRBV6-5 and TRBJ1-2, with 10 bases fitting TRBD1. The CDR3 loop spans 12 amino acids. V was pared by 6 bases and J by 7 bases, with 2 bases of the junction left unmatched. Germline V gene lookup returns CDR1 MNHEY and CDR2 SVGAGI. The CDR3 protein is CASRTGGGGYTF. For the CDR3, the DNA is TGTGCCAGCAGGACAGGGGGCGGTGGCTACACCTTC.

This sequence joins TRBV28 and TRBJ2-5; D is uncertain. The V gene lost 8 bases and the J gene lost 1 base, with 17 bases spanning the gap. Germline V gives CDR1 MDHEN, CDR2 SYDVKM. There are 15 residues in the CDR3. The CDR3 reads CASGATRMGQETQYF. The CDR3 DNA reads TGTGCCAGCGGAGCGACTCGGATGGGCCAAGAGACCCAGTACTTC.

J is TRBJ2-1 and V is TRBV14, with 7 bases fitting TRBD1. CDR1 is SGHDN, CDR2 FVKESK, per germline. V dropped 0 bases and J dropped 8; count of bases not matched to a gene: 4. The CDR3 extends over 14 amino acids. This chain's CDR3 is CASSQDIGGDEQFF. The DNA of the CDR3 is TGTGCCAGCAGCCAAGATATAGGGGGCGATGAGCAGTTCTTC.

The chain recombines TRBV7-3 with TRBJ2-1; 12 bases line up with TRBD2. Germline CDR1 and CDR2: SGHTA and FQGTGA. J gave up 7 bases and V 4 bases, and 5 bases lay outside the gene matches. The CDR3 spans 15 residues. The CDR3 DNA reads TGTGCCAGCAGCTCCACTAGCGGGGGGCCTAATGAGCAGTTCTTC. Its protein product is CASSSTSGGPNEQFF.

CDR3 sequence (DNA): TGTGCCAGCAGCCCGGACAGGGTCCGGAACACTGAAGCTTTCTTT. Translated: CASSPDRVRNTEAFF. This sequence joins TRBV7-3 and TRBJ1-1, with 8 bases aligning to TRBD1. CDR1 and CDR2 (germline): SGHTA, FQGTGA. The CDR3 is 15 amino acids. Unmatched junction bases numbered 6, after V lost 5 bases and J lost 1 base.

The chain employs TRBV30 and TRBJ2-1, with D uncertain. Trimming removed 4 bases from V and 0 bases from J, with 10 bases in between. CDR1 is GTSNPN and CDR2 is SVGIG in the germline V gene (reference sequence). This CDR3 has 14 residues. CDR3 residues: CAWNTGSSYNEQFF. As DNA, the CDR3 is TGTGCCTGGAACACTGGAAGCTCCTACAATGAGCAGTTCTTC.

The J gene is TRBJ1-5, the V gene TRBV7-9; D is ambiguous. The CDR3 consists of 14 residues. CDR1 and CDR2 from the germline V gene are SEHNR and FQNEAQ (reference sequence). V was shortened by 6 bases and J by 3 bases, with 12 bases between the two germline ends. CDR3 in DNA: TGTGCCAGCAGTTTCGAACAGACCAATCAGCCCCAGCATTTT. This encodes CASSFEQTNQPQHF.

This rearrangement joins TRBV25-1 to TRBJ2-1; TRBD2 is a possible D gene (7 bases). Germline CDR1 and CDR2: MGHDK and SYGVNS. V was trimmed by 4 bases and J by 5 bases, leaving 18 bases between them. There are 16 residues in the CDR3. CDR3 sequence: CASSALWRGTNNEQFF. In DNA, the CDR3 is TGTGCCAGCAGTGCCCTATGGCGGGGGACAAACAATGAGCAGTTCTTC.

The chain couples TRBV19 to TRBJ2-2; 11 bases fit TRBD2. The CDR3 extends over 16 amino acids. From germline, CDR1 is LNHDA and CDR2 SQIVND (reference sequence). J lost 4 bases, V lost 4 bases, and 5 bases had no gene match. Here the CDR3 reads CASSTRLAGSTGELFF. The CDR3 DNA sequence: TGTGCCAGTAGTACGCGACTAGCGGGAAGCACCGGGGAGCTGTTTTTT. Based on the CDR3 plus reference TRBV19 and TRBJ2-2, the full variable domain is DGGITQSPKYLFRKEGQNVTLSCEQNLNHDAMYWYRQDPGQGLRLIYYSQIVNDFQKGDIAEGYSVSREKKESFPLTVTSAQKNPTAFYLCASSTRLAGSTGELFFGEGSRLTVL.

With respect to this clone: The CDR3 ends on some other residue instead of the conserved phenylalanine or tryptophan, so this is likely a read error. It is unclear where the CDR3 begins or ends on the DNA, so no DNA is shown, and the CDR3 is as TCRdb lists it. The rearrangement joins TRBV6-5 to TRBJ1-1. CDR1 is MNHEY and CDR2 is SVGAGI in the germline V gene. The CDR3 adds up to 10 amino acids, both ends counted. The CDR3 region is CASSYRHEFL.

V gene TRBV2 combines with J gene TRBJ2-2; D gene ambiguous. The V gene's germline CDR1 is SNHLY and CDR2 FYNNEI. Trimming pared 2 bases from V and 4 bases from J, leaving 8 bases between. This CDR3 is 14 amino acids long. The CDR3 spells CASSEWQFTGELFF. CDR3 DNA sequence: TGTGCCAGCAGTGAATGGCAGTTCACCGGGGAGCTGTTTTTT.

The chain links TRBV5-1 to TRBJ2-7; 7 bases are a match to TRBD1. The germline V gene has CDR1 SGHRS and CDR2 YFSETQ. The CDR3 covers 13 residues. Trimming took 3 bases from V and 3 from J; bases not matched to a gene: 3. CDR3 nucleotides: TGCGCCAGCAGCTCTCGGGACAGCTACGAGCAGTACTTC. It specifies CASSSRDSYEQYF.

This sequence joins TRBV29-1 and TRBJ1-1; D is possibly TRBD1 (6 bases). The CDR3 contains 14 residues. V was pared by 4 bases and J by 0 bases, with 12 bases between. Germline CDR1 SQVTM, CDR2 ANQGSEA. CDR3 nucleotide sequence: TGCAGCGTTGCGATTGGGGGCATGAACACTGAAGCTTTCTTT. Amino acid sequence: CSVAIGGMNTEAFF.

The chain carries TRBV6-1 and TRBJ2-2; tentative D call: TRBD1 (5 bases). In germline, CDR1 is MNHNS, CDR2 SASEGT. The V and J ends lost 4 bases and 5 bases respectively, with 11 bases between them. CDR3 length: 14 residues. The CDR3 is CASSAAGKTGELFF. The CDR3 nucleotides read TGTGCCAGCAGTGCTGCAGGGAAAACCGGGGAGCTGTTTTTT.

CDR3 in amino acids: CASSMREGVGEKLFF. The CDR3 region has the DNA TGTGCCAGTAGTATGCGGGAGGGGGTCGGAGAAAAACTGTTTTTT. The chain couples TRBV19 to TRBJ1-4; D might be TRBD1 (6 bases). The germline V gene encodes CDR1 LNHDA and CDR2 SQIVND (reference sequence). The CDR3 has 15 residues. V lost 3 bases to trimming and J lost 8 bases, with 16 bases between them.

The V call is TRBV27, the J call TRBJ2-6, with D possibly being TRBD1 or TRBD2 (5 bases each). The V gene lost 0 bases and the J gene lost 2 bases, with 5 bases spanning the gap. Germline V lookup: CDR1 MNHEY, CDR2 SMNVEV (reference sequence). CDR3 size: 15 residues. The CDR3: CASSLSGAGANVLTF. CDR3 nucleotides: TGTGCCAGCAGTTTATCGGGGGCTGGGGCCAACGTCCTGACTTTC. The full variable domain, rest sourced from reference TRBV27 and TRBJ2-6, is EAQVTQNPRYLITVTGKKLTVTCSQNMNHEYMSWYRQDPGLGLRQIYYSMNVEVTDKGDVPEGYKVSRKEKRNFPLILESPSPNQTSLYFCASSLSGAGANVLTFGAGSRLTVL.

The rearrangement joins TRBV28 to TRBJ2-4; D gene ambiguous. The CDR3 covers 15 residues. Trimming pared 3 bases from V and 1 base from J, leaving 10 bases between. The germline V gene has CDR1 MDHEN and CDR2 SYDVKM. The CDR3 loop reads CASSFVVLAKNIQYF. CDR3 sequence (DNA): TGTGCCAGCAGTTTCGTAGTTTTGGCCAAAAACATTCAGTACTTC.